This T cell receptor (beta chain) was recorded in a study of OX40 agonist ivuxolimab in advanced cancers. Study-level background: At doses from 0.01 to 10 mg/kg, patients were given intravenous ivuxolimab every 2 weeks. Participants averaged around 60 years of age (range about 23 to 90) and were 75% to 90% male.

Measured with immunoSEQ multiplex PCR; TCRdb has only the in-frame clones, and not every one. The sample yields over 80,000 clones, 70% to 90% seen once. This CDR3 has 15 residues. Trimming removed 5 bases at V and 0 bases at J, with 8 bases between. Germline values: CDR1 LNHDA, CDR2 SQIVND (reference sequence). Sequenced here: CD4+ or CD8+ T cells sorted from blood, sampled in a trial of the OX40 agonist ivuxolimab. V and J are TRBV19 and TRBJ2-6; D unclear. This receptor was identified in an adult with an advanced solid tumor such as melanoma, head and neck, liver or kidney cancer. The CDR3 nucleotides read TGTGCCAGTAGTCCTCAGAGCTCTGGGGCCAACGTCCTGACTTTC. This encodes CASSPQSSGANVLTF.